This T cell receptor (beta chain) comes out of a study of human T cells and chemical hapten exposure. The V gene's germline CDR1 is SGHTA and CDR2 FQGNSA. V was trimmed by 1 base and J by 9 bases, leaving 18 bases between them. CDR3 length: 16 amino acids. One entry per CDR3 protein, called by TCRdb with MiXCR from the RACE reads. Of roughly 200,000 distinct CDR3 sequences in the sample, about 22% are singletons; the top ten hold roughly 2.3%. Time point specified: patch test 3, about 24 weeks after DPC sensitization. Treatment indicated: therapeutic diphenylcyclopropenone sensitization with weekly scalp DPC.

This receptor was taken from a woman aged 40 to 50 with alopecia areata. Some clones in this sample may be carry-over from other donors' samples. This chain links TRBV7-2 with TRBJ1-4; no definite D call. Sequenced material: whole blood, taken in connection with sensitization to the hapten diphenylcyclopropenone (DPC). In DNA form, the CDR3 reads TGTGCCAGCAGCTTAGGCGTCTCACGTTCGGGCCAAAAACTGTTTTTT. It translates to CASSLGVSRSGQKLFF.